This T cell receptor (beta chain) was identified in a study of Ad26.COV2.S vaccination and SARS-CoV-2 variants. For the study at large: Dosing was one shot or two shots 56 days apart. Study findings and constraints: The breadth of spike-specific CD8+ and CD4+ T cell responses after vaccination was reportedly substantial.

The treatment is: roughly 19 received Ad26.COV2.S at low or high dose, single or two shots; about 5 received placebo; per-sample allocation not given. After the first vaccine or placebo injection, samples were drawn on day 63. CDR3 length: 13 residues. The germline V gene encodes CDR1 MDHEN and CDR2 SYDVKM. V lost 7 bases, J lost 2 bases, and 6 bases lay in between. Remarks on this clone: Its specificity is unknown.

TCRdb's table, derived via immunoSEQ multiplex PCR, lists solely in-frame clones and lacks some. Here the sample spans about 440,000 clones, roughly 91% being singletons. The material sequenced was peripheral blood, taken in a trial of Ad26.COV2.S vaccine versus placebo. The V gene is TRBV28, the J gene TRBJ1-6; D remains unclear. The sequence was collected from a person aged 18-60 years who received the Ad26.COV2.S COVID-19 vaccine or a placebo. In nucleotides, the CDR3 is TGTGCCAGCACCCCCCCCTATAATTCACCCCTCCACTTT. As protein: CASTPPYNSPLHF.